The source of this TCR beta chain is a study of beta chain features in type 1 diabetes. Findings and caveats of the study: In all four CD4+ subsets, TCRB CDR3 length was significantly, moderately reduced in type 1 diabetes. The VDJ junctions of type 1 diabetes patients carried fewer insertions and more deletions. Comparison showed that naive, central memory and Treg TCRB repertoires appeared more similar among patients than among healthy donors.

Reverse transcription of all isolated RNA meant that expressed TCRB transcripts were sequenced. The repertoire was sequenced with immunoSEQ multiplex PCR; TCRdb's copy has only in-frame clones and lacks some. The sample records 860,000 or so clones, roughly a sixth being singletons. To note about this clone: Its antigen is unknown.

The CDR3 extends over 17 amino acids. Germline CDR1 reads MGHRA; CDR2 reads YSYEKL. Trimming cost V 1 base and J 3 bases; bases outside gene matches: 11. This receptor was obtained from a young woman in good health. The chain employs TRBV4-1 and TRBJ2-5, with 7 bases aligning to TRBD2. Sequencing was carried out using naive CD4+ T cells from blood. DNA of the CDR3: TGCGCCAGCAGCCAAGGCCCCGTCTCGGGACTAAAAGAGACCCAGTACTTC. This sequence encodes CASSQGPVSGLKETQYF.